Sequencing of this TCR beta chain was carried out in a study of blood T cell repertoires in COVID-19 (dated by TCRdb to about 2020). Concerning the study at large: Collaborator samples came from the United States, Italy and Spain and covered acute and convalescent phases of COVID-19. The material from the prospective study consisted of cDNA or gDNA derived from T cells, B-cell-depleted T cells, or PBMCs. Deeply sampled blood TCRbeta repertoires from subjects exposed to, actively infected with, or recovered from COVID-19 were included in the dataset. The repertoires were released in a freely available public database intended as a resource for research on the immune response to SARS-CoV-2. Samples came from the ongoing ImmuneRACE study (first 160 participants) plus 1,254 subjects from 6 global collaborators. Nearly every sample came with metadata listing a de-identified subject ID, COVID-19 status, age in years and sex. Where HLA class I and class II types were available, the types were taken from metadata supplied by the sample provider, not from assay-based typing.

Notes on this clone: Its antigen target is currently unknown. Base qualities are missing; no much larger clone stands one base away.

What the authors observed across the whole study: The amount of clinical and demographic metadata varied by source and participant and was provided uncurated.

TCRbeta CDR3 regions were amplified from genomic DNA by means of the immunoSEQ Assay, a bias-controlled multiplex PCR. As for how the authors treated the data: Nucleated cell counts per sample were estimated from amplification of reference gene primers within the assay. To quantify the absolute abundance of each unique TCRbeta CDR3 rearrangement, sequence reads were collapsed and filtered. Productive Simpson clonality was computed per sample as the square root of Simpson's diversity index over productive rearrangements. TCRdb provides this immuneACCESS table in a form limited to in-frame rearrangements. Some clones are lacking; in checked studies, under half of them reflect an unresolved V gene, and why the rest are absent is not known. That table is the source of V, J and clone size, and D and trimming were worked out from the DNA. This sample is represented by fewer than 350,000 clones; approximately 85% of them were singletons. Roughly 7% of the sample rests with the top ten.

CDR1 and CDR2 were assigned from the germline V gene as MGHRA and YSYEKL. The junction carries 9 bases between V and J, which are trimmed by 0 bases and 0 bases respectively. The CDR3 starts with the cysteine, ends with the phenylalanine, and has 15 residues. Kept here is only the CDR3 DNA, which spans 45 bases and is read in frame from base 1. Whole blood was collected in K2EDTA tubes by collaborating institutions according to the institutions' own protocols. Collaborator samples were shipped for TCRbeta analysis as frozen whole blood, isolated PBMCs, or DNA extracted from either sample type. Rearrangement joined TRBV4-1 to TRBJ2-7; the D gene is perhaps TRBD1, on 6 matching bases. The sequence came from a human donor in a cohort sampled during active COVID-19. The sample taken for sequencing was peripheral blood. Read as DNA, the sequence is TGCGCCAGCAGCCAAGAGGGGGCCAGCTCCTACGAGCAGTACTTC. Translated, it gives CASSQEGASSYEQYF.